The 26 T cell receptor beta chains presented below share a single source sample, sequenced in a study of naive and memory T cell subsets. Both TRBC1 and TRBC2 were covered by a beta constant-region primer of two equimolar oligonucleotides. The ligated cDNA underwent four PCR rounds using SP2 and nested alpha and beta constant-region primers. One entry per CDR3 protein results from TCRdb running MiXCR on the UMI-ligation and nested PCR reads. The sample contains about 10,000 distinct CDR3 sequences, roughly 5.5% of which appear only once. Sample: CD4+ TEMRA cells from blood. Subset given: effector memory re-expressing CD45RA, CD45RA+ CD27-. The receptors come from a human donor in good health.

This clonotype was counted a few times. This sequence joins TRBV5-8 and TRBJ1-6; D possibly corresponds to TRBD1 (6 bases). The V end lost 4 bases, the J end lost 10 bases, and 15 bases lay between the germline ends. The CDR3 covers 14 residues. The germline V gene encodes CDR1 SGHTS and CDR2 YDEGEE. In DNA form, the CDR3 reads TGTGCCAGCAGCCGGACAGTTGCCTTATCACCCCTCCACTTT. It is translated as CASSRTVALSPLHF.

This rearrangement joins TRBV4-3 to TRBJ2-1; D is possibly TRBD1 (6 bases). This CDR3 has 15 amino acids. Per germline, CDR1 LGHNA and CDR2 YSLEER. Trimming took off 2 bases at V and 2 bases at J, with 10 bases between the two ends. The CDR3 bases are TGCGCCAGCAGCCAAAGGGACATTCCCTACAATGAGCAGTTCTTC. The encoded protein is CASSQRDIPYNEQFF.

There are many counts of this clonotype. The chain couples TRBV7-8 to TRBJ1-2; D is unclear. The CDR3 has 14 amino acids. The germline V and J ends were trimmed by 3 bases and 7 bases, with 15 bases remaining between them. Germline V gene data show CDR1 as SGHVS and CDR2 as FQNEAQ. The CDR3 bases are TGTGCCAGCAGCTTTCTAGGAAGGAGTCGTGGCTACACCTTC. Translated: CASSFLGRSRGYTF. Complete variable domain (other parts from reference TRBV7-8 and TRBJ1-2): GAGVSQSPRYKVAKRGQDVALRCDPISGHVSLFWYQQALGQGPEFLTYFQNEAQLDKSGLPSDRFFAERPEGSVSTLKIQRTQQEDSAVYLCASSFLGRSRGYTFGSGTRLTVV.

J is TRBJ2-1 and V is TRBV18; weak D call: TRBD1 (6 bases). Germline CDR1 is KGHSH and CDR2 is LQKENI. V lost 1 base and J lost 6, with 13 bases in between. CDR3 length: 15 residues. The CDR3 DNA reads as TGTGCCAGCTCACCACGAACGGGACACCTCAATGAGCAGTTCTTC. Translated: CASSPRTGHLNEQFF.

At least ten counts were recorded for this clonotype. The chain has TRBV7-9 and TRBJ2-5, with a possible D match to TRBD2 (5 bases). Trimming took 7 bases from V and 2 from J, leaving 8 bases between them. The CDR3 is 12 residues long. In germline, CDR1 is SEHNR, CDR2 FQNEAQ (reference sequence). CDR3 nucleotides: TGTGCCAGCATGAAGCGGCAAGAGACCCAGTACTTC. Its translation: CASMKRQETQYF.

This clonotype was found many times. The chain links TRBV6-2 or TRBV6-3 to TRBJ1-5; the D is unclear. The CDR3 length is 15 residues. The V gene's germline CDR1 is MNHEY and CDR2 SVGEGT. V gave up 4 bases and J gave up 6 bases, with 16 bases separating them. The CDR3 DNA sequence: TGTGCCAGCAGTTCACTACAGAGTGTTGGTCAGCCCCAGCATTTT. This encodes CASSSLQSVGQPQHF.

This clonotype showed up many times. The chain couples TRBV7-9 to TRBJ1-6; the match to TRBD1 covers 9 bases. The CDR3 totals 14 residues. V lost 5 bases to trimming and J lost 10 bases; unmatched junction nucleotides: 6. From germline, CDR1 is SEHNR and CDR2 FQNEAQ (reference sequence). CDR3 bases: TGTGCCAGCAGCGCCGGGACAGGGAGGTCACCCCTCCACTTT. Amino acids: CASSAGTGRSPLHF.

This clonotype was seen at least ten times. This chain connects TRBV12-3 or TRBV12-4 to TRBJ2-1; TRBD2 matches 11 bases. J lost 1 base, V lost 5 bases, and 7 bases had no gene match. The CDR3 covers 17 residues. The CDR3: CASSLRSGGASYNEQFF. The CDR3 nucleotides are TGTGCCAGCAGTCTCCGTAGCGGGGGGGCATCCTACAATGAGCAGTTCTTC.

The sample holds many counts of this clonotype. This rearrangement joins TRBV24-1 to TRBJ2-1, with 8 bases lining up with TRBD1. Looked up from germline, CDR1 is KGHDR and CDR2 is SFDVKD. V lost 5 bases to trimming and J lost 6 bases; unmatched junction nucleotides: 20. CDR3 length: 19 residues. CDR3 sequence (DNA): TGTGCCACCAGTGGCCCTCAGGGGGCCTCACTATCTACTAGCAATGAGCAGTTCTTC. This sequence encodes CATSGPQGASLSTSNEQFF.

The chain carries TRBV6-2 or TRBV6-3 and TRBJ2-2; 10 bases agree with TRBD2. From germline, CDR1 is MNHEY and CDR2 SVGEGT. V was clipped by 5 bases and J by 7 bases; unmatched bases: 10. This CDR3 spans 16 amino acids. Written as DNA, the CDR3 is TGTGCCAGCAGTCAAATAGCGGGGGGTCATCGCGGGGAGCTGTTTTTT. Residues: CASSQIAGGHRGELFF.

Only a few counts were recorded for this clonotype. This rearrangement joins TRBV2 to TRBJ1-1; D is uncertain. The germline CDR1 and CDR2 sequences are SNHLY and FYNNEI. The CDR3 has 14 residues. Deletions cut 4 bases from V and 4 bases from J, with 13 bases between. The CDR3 loop is CASSVEAVSTEAFF. Here the CDR3 DNA reads TGTGCCAGCAGTGTGGAGGCCGTATCCACTGAAGCTTTCTTT. The full variable domain, with the rest looked up from reference TRBV2 and TRBJ1-1, is EPEVTQTPSHQVTQMGQEVILRCVPISNHLYFYWYRQILGQKVEFLVSFYNNEISEKSEIFDDQFSVERPDGSNFTLKIRSTKLEDSAMYFCASSVEAVSTEAFFGQGTRLTVV.

This clonotype has more than one count but fewer than ten. The J gene is TRBJ1-2, the V gene TRBV6-2 or TRBV6-3; D gene uncertain. In germline, CDR1 is MNHEY, CDR2 SVGEGT. The CDR3 totals 13 residues. V was clipped by 0 bases and J by 5 bases, with 7 bases between them. The CDR3 region is CASSYSGSYGYTF. DNA for the CDR3: TGTGCCAGCAGTTACTCGGGAAGTTATGGCTACACCTTC.

This clonotype was recorded a few times. This chain uses TRBV6-5 with TRBJ2-5; 9 nucleotides align to TRBD2. This CDR3 region has 17 residues. Losses at the gene ends were 1 base for V and 4 bases for J; bases not matched to a gene: 10. Germline V lookup: CDR1 MNHEY, CDR2 SVGAGI. The CDR3 nucleotides are TGTGCCAGCAGTTACTTTAGTAGCGGGAGCATTGGAGAGACCCAGTACTTC. Translating gives CASSYFSSGSIGETQYF.

CDR3 DNA sequence: TGTGCCAGCATCCTCGGTGGAATAGCGGGTGAGGAAGAGACCCAGTACTTC. This codes for CASILGGIAGEEETQYF. The rearrangement links TRBV6-5 to TRBJ2-5; 7 nucleotides agree with TRBD2. V shed 7 bases, J shed 3 bases, and the junction held 17 bases outside the gene matches. CDR3 length equals 17 residues. CDR1 MNHEY and CDR2 SVGAGI come from the germline V gene.

The sample holds many counts of this clonotype. The V call is TRBV5-1, the J call TRBJ2-6; D call uncertain. The germline V gene encodes CDR1 SGHRS and CDR2 YFSETQ. The CDR3 is 16 residues long. Trimming cost V 2 bases and J 0 bases, with 9 bases left between them. The CDR3 is CASSLVQSSGANVLTF. In DNA, the CDR3 is TGCGCCAGCAGCTTAGTCCAGAGCTCTGGGGCCAACGTCCTGACTTTC.

The chain recombines TRBV20-1 with TRBJ2-7; TRBD2 agrees at 10 bases. Germline CDR1 reads DFQATT; CDR2 reads SNEGSKA (reference sequence). CDR3 length equals 15 residues. Trimming removed 7 bases from V and 4 bases from J; junction bases left unmatched: 13. The CDR3 here is CSDSSGGGLGYEQYF. DNA of the CDR3: TGCAGTGATTCGAGCGGGGGGGGTTTGGGGTACGAGCAGTACTTC.

Many counts were recorded for this clonotype. V and J are TRBV20-1 and TRBJ2-6; the D is unclear. V was clipped by 3 bases and J by 4 bases, with 16 bases between them. The CDR3 length is 16 residues. The germline CDR1 and CDR2 sequences are DFQATT and SNEGSKA (reference sequence). CDR3 sequence reads: CSASWTSWAGANVLTF. As DNA, the CDR3 is TGCAGTGCTAGTTGGACCTCCTGGGCAGGGGCCAACGTCCTGACTTTC.

In this sample, this clonotype turned up a few times. The genes are TRBV15 and TRBJ2-1; D may match TRBD1 or TRBD2 (5 bases each). Deletions cut 3 bases from V and 0 bases from J, with 12 bases between. The CDR3 has 16 amino acids. Germline assignment: CDR1 LNHNV and CDR2 YYDKDF (reference sequence). The CDR3 protein is CATSRRAGSSYNEQFF. For the CDR3, the DNA is TGTGCCACCAGCAGGCGGGCAGGGAGCTCCTACAATGAGCAGTTCTTC. The complete variable domain, with remaining parts taken from reference TRBV15 and TRBJ2-1, reads DAMVIQNPRYQVTQFGKPVTLSCSQTLNHNVMYWYQQKSSQAPKLLFHYYDKDFNNEADTPDNFQSRRPNTSFCFLDIRSPGLGDTAMYLCATSRRAGSSYNEQFFGPGTRLTVL.

This clonotype was seen repeatedly, ten times or more. This sequence joins TRBV7-2 and TRBJ2-5; the D gene could be TRBD1 or TRBD2 (5 bases each). The germline gives CDR1 SGHTA, CDR2 FQGNSA. This CDR3 comprises 15 residues. With 2 bases removed from V and 1 base from J, the gap between germline ends came to 11 bases. The CDR3 coding sequence is TGTGCCAGCAGCTTACGCCGGGGCTCCCAAGAGACCCAGTACTTC. It yields the protein CASSLRRGSQETQYF.

The rearrangement uses TRBV5-1 and TRBJ1-1; 8 bases match TRBD1. Germline loops: CDR1 SGHRS, CDR2 YFSETQ. CDR3 size: 16 residues. V lost 0 bases to trimming and J lost 3 bases; unmatched junction nucleotides: 7. CDR3 residues: CASSLGTGPRYTEAFF. CDR3 in DNA: TGCGCCAGCAGCTTGGGGACAGGGCCTAGGTACACTGAAGCTTTCTTT.

The table lists this clonotype with a few counts. The conserved final phenylalanine or tryptophan is absent from the CDR3, which likely points to a read error. The gene calls are TRBV20-1 and TRBJ2-1, with 7 bases aligning to TRBD2. The CDR3 consists of 17 residues. The J segment lost 4 bases and the V segment lost 3 bases, leaving 15 bases of the junction unmatched. The germline V gene has CDR1 DFQATT and CDR2 SNEGSKA (reference sequence). CDR3 sequence: CSASAASGLGLYNEQFS. The CDR3 DNA reads TGCAGTGCTAGTGCGGCTAGCGGCCTGGGGTTGTACAATGAGCAGTTCTCC.

This clonotype has ten or more counts. This chain uses TRBV7-9 with TRBJ1-4, with 8 bases lining up with TRBD1. The CDR3 is 16 residues long. Per germline, CDR1 SEHNR and CDR2 FQNEAQ (reference sequence). J was trimmed by 10 bases and V by 5 bases; bases with no gene match: 15. The CDR3 DNA follows: TGTGCCAGCAGCCCACCGGGACAGGAACCATTGGGAAAACTGTTTTTT. Amino acid sequence: CASSPPGQEPLGKLFF. Based on the CDR3 plus reference TRBV7-9 and TRBJ1-4, the full variable domain is DTGVSQNPRHKITKRGQNVTFRCDPISEHNRLYWYRQTLGQGPEFLTYFQNEAQLEKSRLLSDRFSAERPKGSFSTLEIQRTEQGDSAMYLCASSPPGQEPLGKLFFGSGTQLSVL.

Here the CDR3 DNA reads TGTGCCAGCAGTTACCGTTATGAAGGGTGGACTAGCGCACTACCGGAGACCCAGTACTTC. Protein product: CASSYRYEGWTSALPETQYF. This chain connects TRBV6-2 or TRBV6-3 to TRBJ2-5; TRBD2 aligns across 9 bases. CDR1 MNHEY and CDR2 SVGEGT come from the germline V gene. CDR3 length: 20 residues. The V gene end was trimmed by 2 bases and the J gene end by 5 bases; junction bases not matched to a gene: 21.

This clonotype has a count of ten or more. The CDR3 nucleotides read TGTGCCAGCAGTGAAGGACAGGTAGAAGACTATGGCTACACCTTC. Translated: CASSEGQVEDYGYTF. This chain joins TRBV6-1 and TRBJ1-2; D perhaps matches TRBD1 (6 bases). Germline loops: CDR1 MNHNS, CDR2 SASEGT. Between the trimmed V and J ends, which lost 1 base and 3 bases, there was a span of 12 bases. The CDR3 has 15 residues.

This chain connects TRBV2 to TRBJ2-6, with unresolved D. Germline-derived CDR1 and CDR2 are SNHLY and FYNNEI. The CDR3 has 13 residues. The V end lost 7 bases, the J end lost 2 bases, and 6 bases lay between the germline ends. The CDR3 nucleotides are TGTGCCAGCAAATTCCCTGGGGCCAACGTCCTGACTTTC. It codes for CASKFPGANVLTF.

This clonotype has a count of ten or more. This rearrangement joins TRBV7-3 to TRBJ2-2; either TRBD1 or TRBD2 may fit D (5 bases each). This CDR3 comprises 14 residues. The germline CDR1 and CDR2 sequences are SGHTA and FQGTGA. Trimming shortened V by 10 bases and J by 1 base, and 13 bases separated the two germline ends. CDR3 sequence (DNA): TGTGCCACAGCAGAGGGGAGGAACACCGGGGAGCTGTTTTTT. Its protein is CATAEGRNTGELFF.